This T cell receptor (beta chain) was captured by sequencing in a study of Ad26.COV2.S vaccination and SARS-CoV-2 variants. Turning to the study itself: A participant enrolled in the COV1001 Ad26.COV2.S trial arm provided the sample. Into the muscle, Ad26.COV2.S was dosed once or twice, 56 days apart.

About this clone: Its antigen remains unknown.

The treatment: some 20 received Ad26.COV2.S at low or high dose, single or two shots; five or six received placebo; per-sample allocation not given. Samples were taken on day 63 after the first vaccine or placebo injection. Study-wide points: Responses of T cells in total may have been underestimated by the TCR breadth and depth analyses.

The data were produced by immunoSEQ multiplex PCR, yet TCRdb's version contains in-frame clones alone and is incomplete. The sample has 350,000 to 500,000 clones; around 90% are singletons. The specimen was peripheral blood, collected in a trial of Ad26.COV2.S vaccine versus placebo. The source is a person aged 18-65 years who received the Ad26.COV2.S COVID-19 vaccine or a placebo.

CDR3 protein: CATSTPAGGTDTQYF. In DNA, the CDR3 is TGTGCCACCAGTACGCCAGCGGGAGGCACAGATACGCAGTATTTT. This chain joins TRBV24-1 and TRBJ2-3; 8 bases fit TRBD2. The CDR3 loop spans 15 amino acids. V lost 6 bases, J lost 1 base, and 5 bases stayed unmatched. CDR1 KGHDR and CDR2 SFDVKD come from the germline V gene.